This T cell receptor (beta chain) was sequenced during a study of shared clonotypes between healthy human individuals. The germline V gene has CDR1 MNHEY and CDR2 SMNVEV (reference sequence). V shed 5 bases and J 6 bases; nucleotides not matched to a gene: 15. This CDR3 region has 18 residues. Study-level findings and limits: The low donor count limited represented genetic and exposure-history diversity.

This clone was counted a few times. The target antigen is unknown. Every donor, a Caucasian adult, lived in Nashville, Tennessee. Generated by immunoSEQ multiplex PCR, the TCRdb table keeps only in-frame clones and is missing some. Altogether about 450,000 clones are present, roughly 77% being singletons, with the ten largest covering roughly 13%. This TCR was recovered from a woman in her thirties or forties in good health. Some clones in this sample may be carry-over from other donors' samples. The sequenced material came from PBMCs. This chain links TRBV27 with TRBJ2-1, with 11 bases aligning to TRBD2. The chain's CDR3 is CASSQIAGGPGISNEQFF. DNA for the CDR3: TGTGCCAGCAGTCAAATAGCGGGAGGGCCGGGGATATCCAATGAGCAGTTCTTC.